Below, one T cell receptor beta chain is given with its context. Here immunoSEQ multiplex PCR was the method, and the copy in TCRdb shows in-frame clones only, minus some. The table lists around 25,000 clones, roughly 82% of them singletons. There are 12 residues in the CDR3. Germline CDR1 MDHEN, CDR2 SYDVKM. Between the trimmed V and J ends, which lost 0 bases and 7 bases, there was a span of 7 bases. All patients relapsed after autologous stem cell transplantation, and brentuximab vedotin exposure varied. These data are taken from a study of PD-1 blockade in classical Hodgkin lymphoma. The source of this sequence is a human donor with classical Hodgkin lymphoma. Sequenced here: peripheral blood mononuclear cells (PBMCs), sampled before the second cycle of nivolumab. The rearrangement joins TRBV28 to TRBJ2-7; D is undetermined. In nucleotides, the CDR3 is TGTGCCAGCAGTTTATGGGCAGGAGAGCAGTACTTC. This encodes CASSLWAGEQYF.